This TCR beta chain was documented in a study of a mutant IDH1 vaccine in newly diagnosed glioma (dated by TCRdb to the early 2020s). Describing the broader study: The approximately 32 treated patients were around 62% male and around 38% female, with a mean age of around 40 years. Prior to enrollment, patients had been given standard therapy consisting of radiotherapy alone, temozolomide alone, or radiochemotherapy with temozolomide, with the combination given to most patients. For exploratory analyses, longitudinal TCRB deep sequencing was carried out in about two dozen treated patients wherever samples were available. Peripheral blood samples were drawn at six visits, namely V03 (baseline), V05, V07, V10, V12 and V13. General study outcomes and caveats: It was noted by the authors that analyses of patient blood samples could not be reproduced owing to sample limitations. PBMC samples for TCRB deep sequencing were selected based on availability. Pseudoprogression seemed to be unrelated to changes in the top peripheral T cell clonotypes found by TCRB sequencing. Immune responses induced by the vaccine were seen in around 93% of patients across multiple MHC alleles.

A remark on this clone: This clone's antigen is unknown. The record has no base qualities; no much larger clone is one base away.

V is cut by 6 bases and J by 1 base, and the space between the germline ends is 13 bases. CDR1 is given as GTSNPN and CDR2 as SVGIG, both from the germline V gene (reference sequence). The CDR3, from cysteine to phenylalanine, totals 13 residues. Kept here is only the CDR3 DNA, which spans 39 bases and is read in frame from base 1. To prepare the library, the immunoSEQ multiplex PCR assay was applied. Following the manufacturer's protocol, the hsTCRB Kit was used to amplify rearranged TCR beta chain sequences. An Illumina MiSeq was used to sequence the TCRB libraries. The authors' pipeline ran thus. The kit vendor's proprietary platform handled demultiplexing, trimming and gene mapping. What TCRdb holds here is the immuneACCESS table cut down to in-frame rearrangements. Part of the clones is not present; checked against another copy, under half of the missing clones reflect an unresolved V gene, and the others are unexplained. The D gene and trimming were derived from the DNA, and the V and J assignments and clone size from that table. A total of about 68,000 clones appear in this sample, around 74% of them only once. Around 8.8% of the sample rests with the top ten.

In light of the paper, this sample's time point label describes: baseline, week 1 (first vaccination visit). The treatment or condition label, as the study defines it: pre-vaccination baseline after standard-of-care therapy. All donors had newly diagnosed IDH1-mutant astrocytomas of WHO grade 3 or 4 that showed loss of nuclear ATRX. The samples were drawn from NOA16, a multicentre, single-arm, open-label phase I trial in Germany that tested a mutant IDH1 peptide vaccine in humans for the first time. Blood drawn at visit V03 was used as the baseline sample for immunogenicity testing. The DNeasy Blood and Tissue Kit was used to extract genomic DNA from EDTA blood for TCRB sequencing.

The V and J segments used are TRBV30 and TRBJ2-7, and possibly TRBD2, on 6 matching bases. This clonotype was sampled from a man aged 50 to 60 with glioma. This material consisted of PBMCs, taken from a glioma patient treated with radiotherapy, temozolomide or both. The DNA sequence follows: TGTGCCTGCCCGGGGGTTAGATCCTACGAGCAGTACTTC. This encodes CACPGVRSYEQYF.